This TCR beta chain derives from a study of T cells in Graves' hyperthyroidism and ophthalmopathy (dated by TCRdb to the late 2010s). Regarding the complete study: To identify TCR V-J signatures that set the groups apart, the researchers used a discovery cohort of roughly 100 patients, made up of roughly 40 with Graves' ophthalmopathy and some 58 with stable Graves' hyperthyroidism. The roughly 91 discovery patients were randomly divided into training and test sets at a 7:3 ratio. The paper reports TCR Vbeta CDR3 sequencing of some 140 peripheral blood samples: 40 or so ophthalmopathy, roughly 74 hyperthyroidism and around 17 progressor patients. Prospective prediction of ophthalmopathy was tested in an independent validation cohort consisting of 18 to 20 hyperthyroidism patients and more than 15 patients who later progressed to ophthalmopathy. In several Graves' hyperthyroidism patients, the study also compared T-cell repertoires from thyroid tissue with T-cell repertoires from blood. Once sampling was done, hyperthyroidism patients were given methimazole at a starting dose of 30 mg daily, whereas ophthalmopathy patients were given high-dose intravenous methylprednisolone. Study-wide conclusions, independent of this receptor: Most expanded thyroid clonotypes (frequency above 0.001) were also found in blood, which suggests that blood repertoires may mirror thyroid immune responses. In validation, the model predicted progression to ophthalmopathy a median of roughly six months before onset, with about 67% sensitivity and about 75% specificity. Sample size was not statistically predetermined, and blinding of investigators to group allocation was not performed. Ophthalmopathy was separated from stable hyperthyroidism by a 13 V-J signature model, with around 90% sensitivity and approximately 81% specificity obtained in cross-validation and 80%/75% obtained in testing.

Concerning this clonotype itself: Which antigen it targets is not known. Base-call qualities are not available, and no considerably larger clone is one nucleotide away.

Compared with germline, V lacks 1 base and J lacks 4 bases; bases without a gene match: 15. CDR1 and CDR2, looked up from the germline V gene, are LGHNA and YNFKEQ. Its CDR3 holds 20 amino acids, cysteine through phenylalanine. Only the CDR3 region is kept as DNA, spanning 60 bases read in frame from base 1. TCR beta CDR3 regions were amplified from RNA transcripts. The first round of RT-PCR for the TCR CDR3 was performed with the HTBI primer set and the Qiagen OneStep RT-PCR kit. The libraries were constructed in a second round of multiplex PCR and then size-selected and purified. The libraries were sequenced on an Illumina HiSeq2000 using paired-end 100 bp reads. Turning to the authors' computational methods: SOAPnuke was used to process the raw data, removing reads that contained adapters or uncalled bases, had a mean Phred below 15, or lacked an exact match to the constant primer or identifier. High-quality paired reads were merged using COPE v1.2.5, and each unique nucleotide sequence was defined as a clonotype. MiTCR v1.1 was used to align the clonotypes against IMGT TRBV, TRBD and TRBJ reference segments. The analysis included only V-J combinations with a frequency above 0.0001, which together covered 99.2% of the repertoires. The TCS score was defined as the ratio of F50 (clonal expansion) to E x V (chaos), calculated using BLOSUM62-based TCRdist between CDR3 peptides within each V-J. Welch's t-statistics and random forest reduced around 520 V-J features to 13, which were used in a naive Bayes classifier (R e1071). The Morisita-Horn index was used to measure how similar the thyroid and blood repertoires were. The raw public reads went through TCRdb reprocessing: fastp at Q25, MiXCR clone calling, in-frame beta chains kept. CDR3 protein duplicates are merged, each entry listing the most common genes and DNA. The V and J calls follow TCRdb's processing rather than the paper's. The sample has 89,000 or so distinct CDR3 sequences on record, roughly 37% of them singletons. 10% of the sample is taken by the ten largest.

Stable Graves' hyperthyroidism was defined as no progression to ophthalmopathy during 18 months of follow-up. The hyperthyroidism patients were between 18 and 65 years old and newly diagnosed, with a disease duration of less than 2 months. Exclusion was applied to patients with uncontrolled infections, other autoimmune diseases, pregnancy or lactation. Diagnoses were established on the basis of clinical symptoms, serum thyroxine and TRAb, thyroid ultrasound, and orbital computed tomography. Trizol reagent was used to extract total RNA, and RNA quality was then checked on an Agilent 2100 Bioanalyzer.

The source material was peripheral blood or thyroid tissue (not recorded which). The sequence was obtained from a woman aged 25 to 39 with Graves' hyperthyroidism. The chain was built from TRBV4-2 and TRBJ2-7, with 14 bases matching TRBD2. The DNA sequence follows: TGTGCCAGCAGCCAAGGGCATTTCGGGACTAGCGGGAGCTTATGGTACGAGCAGTACTTC. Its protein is CASSQGHFGTSGSLWYEQYF.